These 21 T cell receptor beta chains originate from one sample sequenced in a study of control samples from healthy donors and cancer patients (dated by TCRdb to the early 2020s). Library preparation was by the immunoSEQ multiplex PCR assay. TCRdb's version of the immuneACCESS table is confined to in-frame rearrangements and falls short of the full clone set. An unresolved V gene accounts for under half of the shortfall where checked; the remainder is of unknown origin. The sample table contains under 200,000 clones; only one count was recorded for 96% of them. Approximately 1% of the sample is held by the ten biggest clonotypes. The sample was blood. The origin of the receptors is a woman aged 25 to 39 in good health.

The J gene is TRBJ2-4, the V gene TRBV9; 9 positions match TRBD2. Germline lookup yields CDR1 SGDLS and CDR2 YYNGEE. V was pared by 0 bases and J by 3 bases, with 4 bases of the junction left unmatched. The length of the CDR3 is 16 residues. CDR3 region: CASSVEGGRDKNIQYF. The DNA of the CDR3 is TGTGCCAGCAGCGTAGAGGGCGGGAGGGACAAAAACATTCAGTACTTC.

The chain links TRBV5-4 to TRBJ2-3; tentative D call: TRBD2 (5 bases). Trimming pared 4 bases from V and 1 base from J, leaving 22 bases between. The germline V gene has CDR1 SGHNT and CDR2 YYREEE (reference sequence). This CDR3 has 18 residues. This CDR3 reads CASSPEVRPSPRTDTQYF. The CDR3 nucleotides are TGTGCCAGCAGCCCGGAGGTTAGGCCTAGCCCACGCACAGATACGCAGTATTTT. The full variable domain, completed using reference TRBV5-4 and TRBJ2-3, is ETGVTQSPTHLIKTRGQQVTLRCSSQSGHNTVSWYQQALGQGPQFIFQYYREEENGRGNFPPRFSGLQFPNYSSELNVNALELDDSALYLCASSPEVRPSPRTDTQYFGPGTRLTVL.

The chain links TRBV27 to TRBJ1-5, with TRBD1 identical over 9 bases. The CDR3 is 14 amino acids. The V gene end was trimmed by 5 bases and the J gene end by 6 bases; junction bases not matched to a gene: 5. CDR1 is MNHEY and CDR2 is SMNVEV in the germline V gene (reference sequence). The CDR3 loop reads CASSIKQGAQPQHF. CDR3 sequence (DNA): TGTGCCAGCAGTATCAAACAGGGGGCTCAGCCCCAGCATTTT.

The V call is TRBV19, the J call TRBJ1-5; 9 bases align to TRBD1. Germline V lookup: CDR1 LNHDA, CDR2 SQIVND (reference sequence). The CDR3 is 17 amino acids. Trimming at V came to 1 base and at J to 4 bases, leaving 8 bases not matched to a gene. The DNA for the CDR3 is TGTGCCAGTAGTATAGTGTCAGGGACAGGGAGGAATCAGCCCCAGCATTTT. This encodes CASSIVSGTGRNQPQHF. The full variable domain, with the rest looked up from reference TRBV19 and TRBJ1-5, is DGGITQSPKYLFRKEGQNVTLSCEQNLNHDAMYWYRQDPGQGLRLIYYSQIVNDFQKGDIAEGYSVSREKKESFPLTVTSAQKNPTAFYLCASSIVSGTGRNQPQHFGDGTRLSIL.

This chain uses TRBV7-9 with TRBJ2-5, with D unclear. Germline V gene lookup returns CDR1 SEHNR and CDR2 FQNEAQ (reference sequence). The CDR3 extends over 13 amino acids. Trimming took 5 bases from V and 2 from J, leaving 9 bases between them. In nucleotides, the CDR3 is TGTGCCAGCAGCCCCCCCCTTCAAGAGACCCAGTACTTC. This encodes CASSPPLQETQYF. Full variable domain (outside the CDR3, taken from reference TRBV7-9 and TRBJ2-5): DTGVSQNPRHKITKRGQNVTFRCDPISEHNRLYWYRQTLGQGPEFLTYFQNEAQLEKSRLLSDRFSAERPKGSFSTLEIQRTEQGDSAMYLCASSPPLQETQYFGPGTRLLVL.

V and J are TRBV27 and TRBJ2-1, with a tentative D call TRBD2 (5 bases). Germline V gene lookup returns CDR1 MNHEY and CDR2 SMNVEV (reference sequence). V lost 5 bases and J 0 bases, leaving 14 bases between the germline ends. This CDR3 is built from 16 residues. The CDR3 protein is CASSTPSGSSYNEQFF. The CDR3 DNA follows: TGTGCCAGCAGTACCCCCAGCGGTAGCTCCTACAATGAGCAGTTCTTC.

This chain links TRBV7-6 with TRBJ1-3; D gene ambiguous. The germline V gene has CDR1 SGHVS and CDR2 FNYEAQ. V was cut by 5 bases and J by 0 bases, with 11 bases left in between. The CDR3 covers 15 residues. This CDR3 reads CASSTLVGSGNTIYF. The CDR3 DNA is TGTGCCAGCAGCACCCTGGTCGGCTCTGGAAACACCATATATTTT.

The chain carries TRBV7-8 and TRBJ2-5, with 7 bases lining up with TRBD1. Germline V lookup: CDR1 SGHVS, CDR2 FQNEAQ. The CDR3 is made up of 15 amino acids. The junction had 8 bases not matched to a gene; V was cut back by 0 bases and J by 7 bases. CDR3 region: CASSLAGQSEGTQYF. In DNA form, the CDR3 reads TGTGCCAGCAGCTTAGCGGGACAGAGCGAAGGGACCCAGTACTTC.

This clone was counted a single time. The V gene is TRBV2, the J gene TRBJ2-7; D possibly corresponds to TRBD2 (6 bases). CDR1 is SNHLY, CDR2 FYNNEI, per germline. The CDR3 is 14 amino acids. V was cut by 7 bases and J by 3 bases, with 16 bases left in between. CDR3 nucleotide sequence: TGTGCCAGCATTCCGGAGGCGGGAAACTACGAGCAGTACTTC. Translating gives CASIPEAGNYEQYF.

This sequence joins TRBV7-9 and TRBJ1-1, with a weak D call TRBD1 (5 bases). The CDR3 sequence is 14 residues long. Germline values: CDR1 SEHNR, CDR2 FQNEAQ (reference sequence). V lost 3 bases and J 8 bases, leaving 16 bases between the germline ends. CDR3 sequence (DNA): TGTGCCAGCAGCTTTAGGGGACTTACGGGGGAAGCTTTCTTT. Its translation: CASSFRGLTGEAFF.

The V call is TRBV6-5, the J call TRBJ2-7; 9 nucleotides line up with TRBD2. V lost 0 bases, J lost 6 bases, and 3 bases stayed unmatched. The CDR3 totals 14 residues. Germline V gives CDR1 MNHEY, CDR2 SVGAGI. This CDR3 is CASSYSASGTEQYF. The CDR3 DNA reads TGTGCCAGCAGTTACTCGGCTAGCGGGACCGAGCAGTACTTC.

This chain links TRBV5-4 with TRBJ2-2; D is ambiguous. Germline V gene sequence: CDR1 SGHNT, CDR2 YYREEE (reference sequence). Trimming shortened V by 1 base and J by 7 bases, and 11 bases separated the two germline ends. This CDR3 region has 14 residues. CDR3 sequence reads: CASSLTVYGGELFF. As DNA, the CDR3 is TGTGCCAGCAGCTTGACAGTATACGGCGGGGAGCTGTTTTTT.

V gene TRBV5-1 combines with J gene TRBJ2-1, with TRBD2 matching 13 bases. This CDR3 spans 16 amino acids. Germline V gene data show CDR1 as SGHRS and CDR2 as YFSETQ. The trim removed 0 bases at V and 9 bases at J, leaving 6 bases unmatched. The CDR3 bases are TGCGCCAGCAGCTTGGGACTAGCGGGAGGAACCGCTGAGCAGTTCTTC. Amino acids: CASSLGLAGGTAEQFF.

The chain combines TRBV5-1 with TRBJ2-7; D is possibly TRBD1 (6 bases). The V end was cut by 5 bases, the J end by 3 bases, with 15 bases between. Germline V CDR1 and CDR2: SGHRS, YFSETQ. The CDR3 totals 14 residues. The CDR3 region has the DNA TGCGCCAGCAGTTGGGGGCAGGGGTTCTACGAGCAGTACTTC. Translating it yields CASSWGQGFYEQYF.

This chain uses TRBV11-2 with TRBJ2-2; 7 bases fit TRBD1. Trimming at V came to 5 bases and at J to 9 bases, leaving 6 bases not matched to a gene. The CDR3 has 13 amino acids. Germline V gene sequence: CDR1 SGHAT, CDR2 FQNNGV. The CDR3 here is CASSRTGVRELFF. The CDR3 DNA sequence: TGTGCCAGCAGCCGCACAGGGGTCCGGGAGCTGTTTTTT. The whole variable domain, filled in from reference TRBV11-2 and TRBJ2-2, reads EAGVAQSPRYKIIEKRQSVAFWCNPISGHATLYWYQQILGQGPKLLIQFQNNGVVDDSQLPKDRFSAERLKGVDSTLKIQPAKLEDSAVYLCASSRTGVRELFFGEGSRLTVL.

The chain couples TRBV28 to TRBJ1-4; TRBD1 is a possible D gene (6 bases). V shed 2 bases and J shed 8 bases, with 9 bases lying between them. This CDR3 contains 13 residues. Germline V CDR1 and CDR2: MDHEN, SYDVKM. The CDR3 sequence is CASSLQGREKLFF. CDR3 sequence (DNA): TGTGCCAGCAGTTTACAGGGGCGCGAAAAACTGTTTTTT. Full variable domain (remainder filled in from reference TRBV28 and TRBJ1-4): DVKVTQSSRYLVKRTGEKVFLECVQDMDHENMFWYRQDPGLGLRLIYFSYDVKMKEKGDIPEGYSVSREKKERFSLILESASTNQTSMYLCASSLQGREKLFFGSGTQLSVL.

This clone was counted once. This chain connects TRBV7-9 to TRBJ2-7, with 15 positions matching TRBD2. This CDR3 spans 17 amino acids. Losses at the gene ends were 3 bases for V and 1 base for J; bases not matched to a gene: 4. Germline CDR1 SEHNR, CDR2 FQNEAQ (reference sequence). As DNA, the CDR3 is TGTGCCAGCAGCTTCCGGACTAGCGGGAGGGGATCCTACGAGCAGTACTTC. Amino acid sequence: CASSFRTSGRGSYEQYF.

In this sample, this clone turned up once. V usage is TRBV11-2 and J usage is TRBJ2-7, with 8 bases lining up with TRBD2. This CDR3 has 17 amino acids. Germline V gene data show CDR1 as SGHAT and CDR2 as FQNNGV. J lost 0 bases, V lost 0 bases, and 7 bases had no gene match. This chain's CDR3 is CASSLDSGSGSSYEQYF. CDR3 bases: TGTGCCAGCAGCTTAGATAGTGGGAGCGGGAGCTCCTACGAGCAGTACTTC.

CDR3: CAWSVGRGSNQPQHF. The DNA for the CDR3 is TGTGCCTGGAGTGTTGGCAGGGGTAGCAATCAGCCCCAGCATTTT. V usage is TRBV30 and J usage is TRBJ1-5; D is perhaps TRBD1 (6 bases). Between the trimmed V and J ends, which lost 0 bases and 0 bases, there was a span of 9 bases. The CDR3 is made up of 15 amino acids. The germline gives CDR1 GTSNPN, CDR2 SVGIG (reference sequence).

The gene calls are TRBV5-1 and TRBJ1-1; the match to TRBD1 covers 8 bases. V trimming: 4 bases; J trimming: 2 bases; junction bases outside the gene matches: 10. Germline values: CDR1 SGHRS, CDR2 YFSETQ. This CDR3 has 16 residues. CDR3 bases: TGCGCCAGCAGCGAAGCTCCCCAGGGGGCAAACACTGAAGCTTTCTTT. This codes for CASSEAPQGANTEAFF. The full variable domain, in which reference TRBV5-1 and TRBJ1-1 provide the parts outside the CDR3, is KAGVTQTPRYLIKTRGQQVTLSCSPISGHRSVSWYQQTPGQGLQFLFEYFSETQRNKGNFPGRFSGRQFSNSRSEMNVSTLELGDSALYLCASSEAPQGANTEAFFGQGTRLTVV.

J is TRBJ1-3 and V is TRBV6-6; the D gene is possibly TRBD1 (6 bases). With 0 bases removed from V and 4 bases from J, the gap between germline ends came to 13 bases. CDR1 is MNHNY, CDR2 SVGAGI, per germline (reference sequence). The CDR3 has 16 residues. The CDR3 coding sequence is TGTGCCAGCAGTTACTCGGTCCCGGGGGCGGGAAACACCATATATTTT. Translating it yields CASSYSVPGAGNTIYF.